These 2 T cell receptor beta chains originate from one sample sequenced in a study of blood T cells in healthy people across ages. The use of a sample-barcoded 5' primer and a J-beta primer mix characterized a second PCR of roughly 6 to 11 cycles. MiXCR, run by TCRdb on the 5' RACE reads, gives a single entry per CDR3 protein. The sample has around 1.1 million distinct CDR3 sequences, 35% to 40% seen once. The sequencing input was blood. The origin of the receptors is a young man in good health.

The V and J genes are TRBV10-3 and TRBJ2-4; D gene ambiguous. The DNA end lines up better with TRBJ2-5; the J call may be wrong. This CDR3 is 13 amino acids long. Germline CDR1 is ENHRY and CDR2 is SYGVKD. The CDR3 coding sequence is TGTGCCATCGCTAACCAGCGAAAAGAGACCCAGTACTTC. This sequence encodes CAIANQRKETQYF.

The J gene is TRBJ2-1, the V gene TRBV5-1; D is unclear. Germline values: CDR1 SGHRS, CDR2 YFSETQ. Trimming cost V 3 bases and J 0 bases, with 7 bases left between them. The CDR3 is 14 residues long. The CDR3 spells CASSSDGSYNEQFF. The CDR3 DNA reads as TGCGCCAGCAGCTCGGACGGCTCCTACAATGAGCAGTTCTTC. Complete variable domain (other parts from reference TRBV5-1 and TRBJ2-1): KAGVTQTPRYLIKTRGQQVTLSCSPISGHRSVSWYQQTPGQGLQFLFEYFSETQRNKGNFPGRFSGRQFSNSRSEMNVSTLELGDSALYLCASSSDGSYNEQFFGPGTRLTVL.